Following are 10 T cell receptor beta chains from one sample sequenced in a study of T cell responses to AZD1222 COVID-19 vaccine. TCRdb keeps only in-frame clones here, not all; method: immunoSEQ multiplex PCR. This sample yields roughly 120,000 clones, of which 85% to 95% are seen a single time; 5% belongs to the top ten. The source material was peripheral blood, sampled 28 days after the second AZD1222 dose. These receptors came from an adult who received the AZD1222 COVID-19 vaccine.

V is TRBV6-2 or TRBV6-3 and J is TRBJ1-2, with TRBD1 as a possible D gene (6 bases). The CDR3 has 14 residues. V was cut by 2 bases and J by 6 bases, with 13 bases left in between. Germline CDR1 reads MNHEY; CDR2 reads SVGEGT. CDR3 coding DNA: TGTGCCAGCAGTTACGGCCGGGACACCCATGGCTACACCTTC. Translation: CASSYGRDTHGYTF.

The chain uses TRBV19 and TRBJ1-5; D unresolved. Germline-derived CDR1 and CDR2 are LNHDA and SQIVND (reference sequence). This CDR3 has 20 residues. The V and J ends lost 3 bases and 1 base respectively, with 25 bases between them. CDR3 sequence: CASSIISPNMARQSNQPQHF. The CDR3 DNA sequence: TGTGCCAGTAGTATCATCTCTCCTAACATGGCCAGGCAGAGCAATCAGCCCCAGCATTTT. Full variable domain (rest looked up from reference TRBV19 and TRBJ1-5): DGGITQSPKYLFRKEGQNVTLSCEQNLNHDAMYWYRQDPGQGLRLIYYSQIVNDFQKGDIAEGYSVSREKKESFPLTVTSAQKNPTAFYLCASSIISPNMARQSNQPQHFGDGTRLSIL.

The DNA of the CDR3 is TGTGCCACCAGCAGAGGGGGGTTACCTGAAGCTTTCTTT. This translates into CATSRGGLPEAFF. The chain employs TRBV15 and TRBJ1-1, with D perhaps matching TRBD1 (5 bases). Trimming left V 1 base short and J 6 bases short, with 9 bases between. Germline CDR1 is LNHNV and CDR2 is YYDKDF (reference sequence). This CDR3 has 13 amino acids.

The rearrangement joins TRBV7-9 to TRBJ2-3, with TRBD2 identical over 7 bases. Germline values: CDR1 SEHNR, CDR2 FQNEAQ (reference sequence). There are 16 residues in the CDR3. V dropped 5 bases and J dropped 2; count of bases not matched to a gene: 10. Here the CDR3 reads CASSPLGAGNTDTQYF. CDR3 sequence (DNA): TGTGCCAGCAGCCCTTTAGGAGCGGGAAACACAGATACGCAGTATTTT.

V is TRBV19 and J is TRBJ2-3, with 8 bases lining up with TRBD2. V gave up 6 bases and J gave up 2 bases; unmatched junction bases: 13. Germline V gives CDR1 LNHDA, CDR2 SQIVND (reference sequence). CDR3 length equals 17 residues. CDR3 sequence (DNA): TGTGCCAGTAGGGCGATAACAAGCGGGGGCGTCACAGATACGCAGTATTTT. Translating it yields CASRAITSGGVTDTQYF.

V and J are TRBV23-1 and TRBJ2-3, with a tentative D call TRBD1 (6 bases). TRBV23-1 qualifies as an ORF whose function is uncertain. The CDR3 length is 19 residues. Trimming left V 3 bases short and J 0 bases short, with 22 bases between. CDR3 nucleotide sequence: TGCGCCAGCAGTCACCGGCAGACCGGGACACATAATAGCACAGATACGCAGTATTTT. Translated, it gives CASSHRQTGTHNSTDTQYF.

This chain links TRBV19 with TRBJ1-3; no firm D call. The CDR3 length is 16 residues. In germline, CDR1 is LNHDA, CDR2 SQIVND (reference sequence). V was cut by 3 bases and J by 3 bases, with 15 bases left in between. Here the CDR3 reads CASSMGRRFSGNTIYF. CDR3 DNA: TGTGCCAGTAGTATGGGCCGCAGGTTTAGTGGAAACACCATATATTTT.

This clone was observed once. The chain links TRBV5-4 to TRBJ2-5; tentative D call: TRBD2 (5 bases). The V end lost 1 base, the J end lost 5 bases, and 12 bases lay between the germline ends. Per germline, CDR1 SGHNT and CDR2 YYREEE (reference sequence). The CDR3 contains 14 residues. The CDR3 sequence: CASSLRLAGETQYF. Written as DNA, the CDR3 is TGTGCCAGCAGCTTGCGGCTAGCCGGCGAGACCCAGTACTTC.

The chain carries TRBV5-1 and TRBJ2-2; no clear D. The CDR3 has 13 residues. Germline V lookup: CDR1 SGHRS, CDR2 YFSETQ. The V end was cut by 4 bases, the J end by 1 base, with 5 bases between. CDR3 bases: TGCGCCAGCAGCAACGGGAACACCGGGGAGCTGTTTTTT. Translation: CASSNGNTGELFF.

The chain uses TRBV11-2 and TRBJ1-1; D remains ambiguous. The V and J ends lost 3 bases and 2 bases respectively, with 7 bases between them. Germline V gene sequence: CDR1 SGHAT, CDR2 FQNNGV. There are 13 residues in the CDR3. For the CDR3, the DNA is TGTGCCAGCAGCTTCGGCGGCAACACTGAAGCTTTCTTT. Translation gives CASSFGGNTEAFF.